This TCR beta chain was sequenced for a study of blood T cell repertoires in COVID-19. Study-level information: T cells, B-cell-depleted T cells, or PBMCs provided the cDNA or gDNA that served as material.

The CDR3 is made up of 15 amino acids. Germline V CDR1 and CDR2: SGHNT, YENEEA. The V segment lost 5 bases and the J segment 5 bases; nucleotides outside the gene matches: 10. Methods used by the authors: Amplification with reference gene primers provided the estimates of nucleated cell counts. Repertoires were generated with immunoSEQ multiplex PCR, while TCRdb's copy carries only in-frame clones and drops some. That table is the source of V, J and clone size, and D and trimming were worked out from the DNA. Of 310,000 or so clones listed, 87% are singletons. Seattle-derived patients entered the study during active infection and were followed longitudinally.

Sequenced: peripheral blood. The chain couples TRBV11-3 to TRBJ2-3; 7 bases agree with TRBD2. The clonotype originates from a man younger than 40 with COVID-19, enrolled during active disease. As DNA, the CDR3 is TGTGCCAGCAGCGCCTCCGTATGGGAGGGAGATACGCAGTATTTT. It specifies CASSASVWEGDTQYF.